The 27 T cell receptor beta chains presented below share a single source sample, sequenced in a study of shared clonotypes between healthy human individuals. Clones were sequenced by immunoSEQ multiplex PCR, and TCRdb holds only the in-frame ones, with some missing. The repertoire includes about 2 million clones, over 85% of them detected once, and roughly 0.13% sits in the top ten. The sample taken for sequencing was naive CD4+ T cells sorted from blood. The subset: CD45RA+ positively selected. Receptors originate from a young man in good health.

V usage is TRBV30 and J usage is TRBJ2-1, with D uncertain. The germline CDR1 and CDR2 sequences are GTSNPN and SVGIG (reference sequence). Trimming removed 4 bases at V and 12 bases at J, with 13 bases between. The CDR3 spans 11 residues. CDR3 sequence (DNA): TGTGCCTGGATTTTGGCTCAAATGCAGTTCTTC. Translating gives CAWILAQMQFF.

Notes on this clone: One base away lies a much larger clone, so this may be a sequencing read error. The sample contains more than one DNA sequence encoding this CDR3. The chain uses TRBV11-2 and TRBJ1-2, with 9 bases identical to TRBD1. The CDR3 totals 14 residues. CDR1 SGHAT and CDR2 FQNNGV come from the germline V gene. The J segment lost 2 bases and the V segment lost 5 bases, leaving 3 bases of the junction unmatched. Written as DNA, the CDR3 is TGTGCCAGCAGCCCGGGACAGGGAAACTATGGCTACACCTTC. This translates into CASSPGQGNYGYTF. The full variable domain, completed using reference TRBV11-2 and TRBJ1-2, is EAGVAQSPRYKIIEKRQSVAFWCNPISGHATLYWYQQILGQGPKLLIQFQNNGVVDDSQLPKDRFSAERLKGVDSTLKIQPAKLEDSAVYLCASSPGQGNYGYTFGSGTRLTVV.

This chain uses TRBV6-1 with TRBJ2-2; D assignment may be TRBD1 or TRBD2 (6 bases each). Germline V gene lookup returns CDR1 MNHNS and CDR2 SASEGT. The germline V and J ends were trimmed by 7 bases and 4 bases, with 13 bases remaining between them. The CDR3 is 14 amino acids. CDR3 sequence (DNA): TGTGCCAGCATCAACAGGGAGGTCACCGGGGAGCTGTTTTTT. Protein sequence: CASINREVTGELFF.

This clone showed up just a few times. The same CDR3 is also encoded by other DNA sequences in this sample. DNA of the CDR3: TGTGCCAGTAGTATTCAGAGCAATCAGCCCCAGCATTTT. It encodes CASSIQSNQPQHF. The chain uses TRBV19 and TRBJ1-5, with D unclear. CDR3 length: 13 residues. With 3 bases removed from V and 1 base from J, the gap between germline ends came to 4 bases. Germline values: CDR1 LNHDA, CDR2 SQIVND (reference sequence).

With regard to this clone: The same CDR3 can be traced to other DNA sequences in this sample. This chain uses TRBV10-3 with TRBJ2-3, with D tentatively TRBD2 (7 bases). Trimming cost V 4 bases and J 1 base, with 9 bases left between them. CDR1 and CDR2 from the germline V gene are ENHRY and SYGVKD. This CDR3 is built from 14 residues. Here the CDR3 DNA reads TGTGCCATCAGTGGGGGGGGCGGCACAGATACGCAGTATTTT. Translating it yields CAISGGGGTDTQYF.

The chain recombines TRBV4-1 with TRBJ1-2, with D unresolved. Between the trimmed V and J ends, which lost 0 bases and 0 bases, there was a span of 8 bases. Per germline, CDR1 MGHRA and CDR2 YSYEKL. The CDR3 loop spans 15 amino acids. The CDR3 protein is CASSQEPASNYGYTF. CDR3 nucleotides: TGCGCCAGCAGCCAAGAACCCGCTTCTAACTATGGCTACACCTTC.

Remarks on this clone: Additional DNA sequences in this sample encode the identical CDR3. The rearrangement uses TRBV29-1 and TRBJ1-5, with D uncertain. Trimming shortened V by 3 bases and J by 1 base, and 7 bases separated the two germline ends. Germline lookup yields CDR1 SQVTM and CDR2 ANQGSEA. This CDR3 has 13 residues. The CDR3 nucleotides are TGCAGCGTTGAGGCAGACAGCAATCAGCCCCAGCATTTT. Translation: CSVEADSNQPQHF.

The chain links TRBV11-2 to TRBJ2-7, with D possibly called TRBD1 or TRBD2 (5 bases each). V was shortened by 0 bases and J by 5 bases, with 11 bases between the two germline ends. The CDR3 is 14 residues long. Germline values: CDR1 SGHAT, CDR2 FQNNGV. The CDR3 bases are TGTGCCAGCAGCTTAGACCCAGGGAGCCACGAGCAGTACTTC. Protein: CASSLDPGSHEQYF.

The V call is TRBV30, the J call TRBJ2-7; D uncertain. Germline values: CDR1 GTSNPN, CDR2 SVGIG (reference sequence). V lost 4 bases and J lost 6, with 16 bases in between. The CDR3 sequence is 13 residues long. The CDR3 here is CAWNSIGPSEQYF. For the CDR3, the DNA is TGTGCCTGGAACTCCATCGGCCCTTCCGAGCAGTACTTC.

V is TRBV7-2 and J is TRBJ1-1; perhaps TRBD1 as D (5 bases). The CDR3 has 15 residues. The V and J ends lost 4 bases and 1 base respectively, with 13 bases between them. Germline V CDR1 and CDR2: SGHTA, FQGNSA. Here the CDR3 DNA reads TGTGCCAGCAGCTCAGGGCTGGGTCGGAACACTGAAGCTTTCTTT. It specifies CASSSGLGRNTEAFF.

The chain uses TRBV9 and TRBJ1-2, with 7 positions matching TRBD1. Germline V gene data show CDR1 as SGDLS and CDR2 as YYNGEE. V gave up 4 bases and J gave up 4 bases; unmatched junction bases: 7. CDR3 size: 14 residues. DNA for the CDR3: TGTGCCAGCAGCCGACAGGGAGAGAGCTATGGCTACACCTTC. Translating gives CASSRQGESYGYTF.

V gene TRBV5-1 combines with J gene TRBJ2-7; TRBD1 agrees at 9 bases. The CDR3 runs to 14 residues. Unmatched junction bases numbered 5, after V lost 4 bases and J lost 3 bases. Germline V gene lookup returns CDR1 SGHRS and CDR2 YFSETQ. In nucleotides, the CDR3 is TGCGCCAGCAGCCAACAGGGGGCACTCTACGAGCAGTACTTC. This codes for CASSQQGALYEQYF.

The J gene is TRBJ2-2, the V gene TRBV4-1; weak D call: TRBD1 (5 bases). CDR3 size: 16 residues. V was trimmed by 2 bases and J by 4 bases, leaving 14 bases between them. Germline V gene data show CDR1 as MGHRA and CDR2 as YSYEKL. The CDR3 DNA reads as TGCGCCAGCAGCCAAAACTCACAGGCCACCACCGGGGAGCTGTTTTTT. Protein: CASSQNSQATTGELFF.

V and J are TRBV5-1 and TRBJ2-7; D may be TRBD2 (6 bases). Looked up from germline, CDR1 is SGHRS and CDR2 is YFSETQ. The CDR3 consists of 15 residues. V lost 0 bases and J 2 bases, leaving 12 bases between the germline ends. In DNA, the CDR3 is TGCGCCAGCAGCTTGGGAGGGGAGGCCCCCTACGAGCAGTACTTC. Translation: CASSLGGEAPYEQYF.

The genes are TRBV29-1 and TRBJ2-5; D may be TRBD1 (5 bases). V lost 6 bases, J lost 1 base, and 12 bases lay in between. CDR3 length: 13 amino acids. Per the germline V gene, CDR1 is SQVTM and CDR2 is ANQGSEA. The CDR3 loop is CSVARQRQETQYF. The CDR3 coding sequence is TGCAGCGTGGCCCGACAGCGCCAAGAGACCCAGTACTTC.

The sample holds one count of this clone. For the CDR3, the DNA is TGTGCCAGCAGTGAAGCGCACAGGGAAGAGCAGTACTTC. It is translated as CASSEAHREEQYF. This rearrangement joins TRBV6-1 to TRBJ2-7, with a tentative D call TRBD1 (6 bases). Germline V gene lookup returns CDR1 MNHNS and CDR2 SASEGT. The CDR3 has 13 amino acids. V lost 0 bases, J lost 7 bases, and 10 bases lay in between.

This clone was detected once. The rearrangement joins TRBV4-1 to TRBJ2-4, with 13 bases lining up with TRBD2. This CDR3 region has 15 residues. J gave up 8 bases and V 3 bases, and 4 bases lay outside the gene matches. Germline V gives CDR1 MGHRA, CDR2 YSYEKL. The CDR3 reads CASSQPTSGGYIQYF. CDR3 in DNA: TGCGCCAGCAGCCAGCCGACTAGCGGGGGGTACATTCAGTACTTC.

The J gene is TRBJ2-5, the V gene TRBV11-3; 16 nucleotides line up with TRBD2. CDR3 size: 17 residues. From germline, CDR1 is SGHNT and CDR2 YENEEA. The junction had 8 bases not matched to a gene; V was cut back by 5 bases and J by 5 bases. The CDR3 spells CASSPGTSGGAVETQYF. DNA of the CDR3: TGTGCCAGCAGCCCAGGGACTAGCGGGGGGGCCGTGGAGACCCAGTACTTC.

V gene TRBV7-9 combines with J gene TRBJ2-3; 7 nucleotides match TRBD1. The CDR3 has 16 residues. J was trimmed by 2 bases and V by 0 bases; bases with no gene match: 5. Looked up from germline, CDR1 is SEHNR and CDR2 is FQNEAQ (reference sequence). The CDR3 DNA is TGTGCCAGCAGCTTAGCGAGGGGACAGACCACAGATACGCAGTATTTT. This codes for CASSLARGQTTDTQYF. Variable domain in full (rest from reference TRBV7-9 and TRBJ2-3): DTGVSQNPRHKITKRGQNVTFRCDPISEHNRLYWYRQTLGQGPEFLTYFQNEAQLEKSRLLSDRFSAERPKGSFSTLEIQRTEQGDSAMYLCASSLARGQTTDTQYFGPGTRLTVL.

On this clone: The sample has other DNA sequences that encode this CDR3 too. The chain carries TRBV28 and TRBJ1-3; no firm D call. V shed 2 bases and J shed 0 bases, with 5 bases lying between them. There are 14 residues in the CDR3. The germline V gene encodes CDR1 MDHEN and CDR2 SYDVKM. The CDR3 nucleotides are TGTGCCAGCAGTTTACTAGGCTCTGGAAACACCATATATTTT. Translated: CASSLLGSGNTIYF.

The V gene is TRBV7-2, the J gene TRBJ1-5, with D unclear. Germline V gene lookup returns CDR1 SGHTA and CDR2 FQGNSA. The V end was cut by 3 bases, the J end by 6 bases, with 12 bases between. The CDR3 length is 14 residues. CDR3 loop: CASSLARVSQPQHF. The CDR3 DNA reads TGTGCCAGCAGCTTGGCGAGGGTGAGTCAGCCCCAGCATTTT.

This rearrangement joins TRBV18 to TRBJ2-7; 10 positions agree with TRBD1. CDR3 length: 15 residues. The germline V gene encodes CDR1 KGHSH and CDR2 LQKENI. J lost 5 bases, V lost 2 bases, and 6 bases had no gene match. CDR3 coding DNA: TGTGCCAGCTCACCAGGGACAGGGGTATTCGACGAGCAGTACTTC. Its protein is CASSPGTGVFDEQYF.

The gene calls are TRBV29-1 and TRBJ2-7, with D uncertain. Germline V lookup: CDR1 SQVTM, CDR2 ANQGSEA. CDR3 length equals 14 residues. Trimming removed 6 bases from V and 0 bases from J, with 15 bases in between. In DNA, the CDR3 is TGCAGCGTCACCCTTGGCTTACTCTCCTACGAGCAGTACTTC. Translation gives CSVTLGLLSYEQYF.

On this clone itself: Germline and junction disagree at one end, which may indicate a read error. The V call is TRBV7-2, the J call TRBJ2-7; D is undetermined. This CDR3 region has 12 residues. CDR1 SGHTA and CDR2 FQGNSA come from the germline V gene. CDR3 sequence: CASSLGSEVRNF. CDR3 DNA sequence: TGTGCCAGCAGCTTAGGGTCTGAGGTGAGAAACTTC. Looking up the rest from reference TRBV7-2 and TRBJ2-7 gives the full variable domain: GAGVSQSPSNKVTEKGKDVELRCDPISGHTALYWYRQSLGQGLEFLIYFQGNSAPDKSGLPSDRFSAERTGGSVSTLTIQRTQQEDSAVYLCASSLGSEVRNFGPGTRLTVT.

V and J are TRBV5-1 and TRBJ2-3; D gene unclear. CDR1 and CDR2 from the germline V gene are SGHRS and YFSETQ. The V end lost 8 bases, the J end lost 2 bases, and 15 bases lay between the germline ends. This CDR3 comprises 14 residues. CDR3 nucleotide sequence: TGCGCCAGTAAGAGCTATCTGACCACAGATACGCAGTATTTT. Protein sequence: CASKSYLTTDTQYF. Variable domain in full (rest from reference TRBV5-1 and TRBJ2-3): KAGVTQTPRYLIKTRGQQVTLSCSPISGHRSVSWYQQTPGQGLQFLFEYFSETQRNKGNFPGRFSGRQFSNSRSEMNVSTLELGDSALYLCASKSYLTTDTQYFGPGTRLTVL.

The chain has TRBV5-1 and TRBJ2-1; D may correspond to TRBD1 or TRBD2 (5 bases each). The germline V and J ends were trimmed by 0 bases and 7 bases, with 11 bases remaining between them. The CDR3 has 14 amino acids. Germline-derived CDR1 and CDR2 are SGHRS and YFSETQ. DNA for the CDR3: TGCGCCAGCAGCTTGGAAGCCAGGGAGAATGAGCAGTTCTTC. It encodes CASSLEARENEQFF.

The chain uses TRBV5-1 and TRBJ2-3; unclear D gene. The CDR3 has 14 amino acids. Germline CDR1 is SGHRS and CDR2 is YFSETQ. V was pared by 0 bases and J by 2 bases, with 7 bases between. The CDR3 reads CASSLAPTTDTQYF. The CDR3 coding sequence is TGCGCCAGCAGCTTGGCTCCGACCACAGATACGCAGTATTTT.